Below are 27 T cell receptor beta chains sequenced from a single sample in a study of blood T cell repertoires in COVID-19. Clones were read by immunoSEQ multiplex PCR, and TCRdb kept only the in-frame ones, dropping some. The table has around 300,000 clones, roughly 90% seen once; the top ten hold around 0.96%. Sequenced material: peripheral blood. The receptors were sampled from a woman in her thirties or forties with COVID-19, enrolled during active disease.

The CDR3 nucleotides are TGTGCCAGCAGCCGCCAGATAAATTCACCCCTCCACTTT. Its translation is CASSRQINSPLHF. The chain links TRBV6-2 or TRBV6-3 to TRBJ1-6; D is undetermined. CDR3 length equals 13 residues. Trimming pared 6 bases from V and 7 bases from J, leaving 10 bases between. In germline, CDR1 is MNHEY, CDR2 SVGEGT.

V is TRBV9 and J is TRBJ2-2; possibly TRBD1 for D (6 bases). Germline V lookup: CDR1 SGDLS, CDR2 YYNGEE. The CDR3 consists of 17 residues. Trimming removed 0 bases at V and 4 bases at J, with 16 bases between. The CDR3 coding sequence is TGTGCCAGCAGCGTAGCACAGGGAATTATGCGCACCGGGGAGCTGTTTTTT. As protein: CASSVAQGIMRTGELFF.

The chain has TRBV18 and TRBJ1-6, with D tentatively TRBD1 (6 bases). CDR3 length equals 16 residues. V was pared by 5 bases and J by 5 bases, with 16 bases between. Per the germline V gene, CDR1 is KGHSH and CDR2 is LQKENI. The CDR3 DNA follows: TGTGCCAGCTCAGTACAGGGCTCTCCCGATAATTCACCCCTCCACTTT. It specifies CASSVQGSPDNSPLHF.

The V call is TRBV10-3, the J call TRBJ2-6; no reliable D call. CDR1 is ENHRY and CDR2 is SYGVKD in the germline V gene. Trimming removed 4 bases from V and 0 bases from J, with 4 bases in between. This CDR3 contains 14 residues. The DNA for the CDR3 is TGTGCCATCAGTGCTAGCTCTGGGGCCAACGTCCTGACTTTC. It is translated as CAISASSGANVLTF.

The chain combines TRBV27 with TRBJ2-7; no clear D. This CDR3 contains 14 residues. From germline, CDR1 is MNHEY and CDR2 SMNVEV (reference sequence). The germline V and J ends were trimmed by 3 bases and 0 bases, with 9 bases remaining between them. In nucleotides, the CDR3 is TGTGCCAGCAGTTTCTCCGGGTCCTCCTACGAGCAGTACTTC. Translated, it gives CASSFSGSSYEQYF.

This clone was detected only a few times. At the DNA level, this CDR3 is encoded by other sequences in the same sample as well. The CDR3 DNA follows: TGTGCCAGCAGTTTACCCCCATTCCGAGCGGGGGGCCGGGGGGTGAATGAGCAGTTCTTC. This codes for CASSLPPFRAGGRGVNEQFF. V gene TRBV28 combines with J gene TRBJ2-1; 9 positions agree with TRBD2. This CDR3 comprises 20 residues. V lost 2 bases to trimming and J lost 7 bases; unmatched junction nucleotides: 21. Germline V gene data show CDR1 as MDHEN and CDR2 as SYDVKM. Full variable domain (rest looked up from reference TRBV28 and TRBJ2-1): DVKVTQSSRYLVKRTGEKVFLECVQDMDHENMFWYRQDPGLGLRLIYFSYDVKMKEKGDIPEGYSVSREKKERFSLILESASTNQTSMYLCASSLPPFRAGGRGVNEQFFGPGTRLTVL.

The rearrangement uses TRBV9 and TRBJ2-5, with 13 bases identical to TRBD2. The CDR3 length is 16 residues. V shed 3 bases, J shed 5 bases, and the junction held 7 bases outside the gene matches. The germline CDR1 and CDR2 sequences are SGDLS and YYNGEE. As DNA, the CDR3 is TGTGCCAGCAGCGCGGGACTAGCGGGACCTGGGGAGACCCAGTACTTC. Its translation: CASSAGLAGPGETQYF.

J is TRBJ1-5 and V is TRBV27; 8 bases match TRBD1. The germline CDR1 and CDR2 sequences are MNHEY and SMNVEV (reference sequence). CDR3 length: 18 residues. The junction had 12 bases not matched to a gene; V was cut back by 5 bases and J by 0 bases. CDR3 DNA: TGTGCCAGCAGTACACAGGGGGGAGCGGGATATAGCAATCAGCCCCAGCATTTT. As protein: CASSTQGGAGYSNQPQHF.

In its sample, this clone was seen once. The J gene is TRBJ1-4, the V gene TRBV5-4; no firm D call. This CDR3 contains 12 residues. V lost 4 bases to trimming and J lost 7 bases, with 8 bases between them. Germline lookup yields CDR1 SGHNT and CDR2 YYREEE (reference sequence). CDR3 nucleotides: TGTGCCAGCAGCAAGGGAGGTGAAAAACTGTTTTTT. Its translation: CASSKGGEKLFF.

The chain combines TRBV30 with TRBJ2-5; D unclear. CDR1 is GTSNPN and CDR2 is SVGIG in the germline V gene (reference sequence). This CDR3 spans 14 amino acids. V was pared by 1 base and J by 6 bases, with 15 bases between. Here the CDR3 reads CAWSESQVRKTQYF. Here the CDR3 DNA reads TGTGCCTGGAGTGAGAGTCAGGTCAGGAAGACCCAGTACTTC.

The chain links TRBV2 to TRBJ2-3; 9 bases align to TRBD1. In germline, CDR1 is SNHLY, CDR2 FYNNEI. V was clipped by 3 bases and J by 6 bases; unmatched bases: 13. The CDR3 covers 17 residues. The DNA of the CDR3 is TGTGCCAGCAGTGATCGGGGGACAGGGCAAACCACGGATACGCAGTATTTT. It yields the protein CASSDRGTGQTTDTQYF. The whole variable domain, remainder taken from reference TRBV2 and TRBJ2-3, is EPEVTQTPSHQVTQMGQEVILRCVPISNHLYFYWYRQILGQKVEFLVSFYNNEISEKSEIFDDQFSVERPDGSNFTLKIRSTKLEDSAMYFCASSDRGTGQTTDTQYFGPGTRLTVL.

J is TRBJ1-2 and V is TRBV7-9; 10 bases are a match to TRBD1. Germline-derived CDR1 and CDR2 are SEHNR and FQNEAQ (reference sequence). Unmatched junction bases numbered 4, after V lost 5 bases and J lost 4 bases. The CDR3 has 14 residues. The CDR3 spells CASSIGTGAYGYTF. CDR3 DNA: TGTGCCAGCAGCATCGGGACAGGGGCCTATGGCTACACCTTC.

The V gene is TRBV6-5, the J gene TRBJ2-7, with TRBD1 matching 7 bases. V trimming: 5 bases; J trimming: 2 bases; junction bases outside the gene matches: 6. This CDR3 has 14 amino acids. Germline V gives CDR1 MNHEY, CDR2 SVGAGI. In DNA, the CDR3 is TGTGCCAGCAGTAATAACGACAGGGCCTACGAGCAGTACTTC. Protein: CASSNNDRAYEQYF.

The gene calls are TRBV9 and TRBJ2-3, with a weak D call TRBD2 (5 bases). From germline, CDR1 is SGDLS and CDR2 YYNGEE. There are 17 residues in the CDR3. Trimming took 0 bases from V and 0 from J, leaving 14 bases between them. CDR3 region: CASSVDSGPPSTDTQYF. CDR3 DNA: TGTGCCAGCAGCGTAGACAGCGGCCCCCCTAGCACAGATACGCAGTATTTT.

This clone was seen a single time. The rearrangement joins TRBV7-2 to TRBJ2-7, with 7 bases that match TRBD2. This CDR3 comprises 14 residues. Germline V gene lookup returns CDR1 SGHTA and CDR2 FQGNSA. V lost 2 bases, J lost 3 bases, and 4 bases stayed unmatched. The CDR3 is CASSLSGGIYEQYF. Here the CDR3 DNA reads TGTGCCAGCAGCTTATCCGGGGGGATCTACGAGCAGTACTTC.

The chain uses TRBV14 and TRBJ2-3, with TRBD2 identical over 7 bases. The CDR3 spans 16 residues. Germline V CDR1 and CDR2: SGHDN, FVKESK. Germline trimming cut 0 bases from V and 3 bases from J; bases unmatched to any gene: 6. The CDR3 spells CASSQDWEGRTDTQYF. CDR3 DNA sequence: TGTGCCAGCAGCCAAGATTGGGAGGGGCGGACAGATACGCAGTATTTT. Full variable domain (remainder filled in from reference TRBV14 and TRBJ2-3): EAGVTQFPSHSVIEKGQTVTLRCDPISGHDNLYWYRRVMGKEIKFLLHFVKESKQDESGMPNNRFLAERTGGTYSTLKVQPAELEDSGVYFCASSQDWEGRTDTQYFGPGTRLTVL.

The J gene is TRBJ2-1, the V gene TRBV2; D is unclear. Germline V gene data show CDR1 as SNHLY and CDR2 as FYNNEI. V shed 6 bases and J shed 10 bases, with 4 bases lying between them. The CDR3 loop spans 9 amino acids. The CDR3 DNA is TGTGCCAGCAGAGAGGAGCAGTTCTTC. Translating gives CASREEQFF.

The chain combines TRBV12-3 or TRBV12-4 with TRBJ1-5; D uncertain. CDR3 length: 11 residues. Trimming stripped 3 bases from V and 9 bases from J, with 6 bases between. The CDR3 DNA sequence: TGTGCCAGCAGTTTTTTCGGGCCCCAGCATTTT. Translating it yields CASSFFGPQHF.

CDR3 protein: CASNPGQGLSGANVLTF. As DNA, the CDR3 is TGTGCCAGCAATCCGGGACAGGGACTTTCCGGGGCCAACGTCCTGACTTTC. The chain joins TRBV27 to TRBJ2-6; 9 bases are shared with TRBD1. The germline CDR1 and CDR2 sequences are MNHEY and SMNVEV (reference sequence). Losses at the gene ends were 7 bases for V and 4 bases for J; bases not matched to a gene: 11. The CDR3 consists of 17 residues.

The V call is TRBV18, the J call TRBJ2-7; 9 bases are shared with TRBD2. Germline CDR1 and CDR2: KGHSH and LQKENI. J gave up 0 bases and V 5 bases, and 8 bases lay outside the gene matches. This CDR3 is 16 amino acids long. The CDR3 nucleotides are TGTGCCAGCTCAGCCAGCGGGAGGAGTAGCTCCTACGAGCAGTACTTC. Residues: CASSASGRSSSYEQYF.

This clone occurred a few times. The J gene is TRBJ2-5, the V gene TRBV18; possibly TRBD2 for D (5 bases). The CDR3 has 14 residues. Trimming cost V 0 bases and J 1 base, with 6 bases left between them. Germline CDR1 is KGHSH and CDR2 is LQKENI. The CDR3: CASSPPEVQETQYF. Written as DNA, the CDR3 is TGTGCCAGCTCACCACCGGAGGTCCAAGAGACCCAGTACTTC.

This clone was counted between two and nine times. The chain employs TRBV5-1 and TRBJ1-3; 9 nucleotides agree with TRBD1. Germline V gives CDR1 SGHRS, CDR2 YFSETQ. The J segment lost 4 bases and the V segment lost 4 bases, leaving 15 bases of the junction unmatched. The CDR3 is 18 residues long. CDR3 sequence: CASSPGPQGQGTGNTIYF. CDR3 in DNA: TGCGCCAGCAGCCCGGGTCCTCAAGGACAGGGGACAGGAAACACCATATATTTT.

The rearrangement joins TRBV28 to TRBJ2-5, with a tentative D call TRBD2 (5 bases). The V end lost 6 bases, the J end lost 5 bases, and 16 bases lay between the germline ends. The CDR3 consists of 14 residues. The germline V gene encodes CDR1 MDHEN and CDR2 SYDVKM. As DNA, the CDR3 is TGTGCCAGCAGATCCGGACTCAGTTGGGAGACCCAGTACTTC. Translating it yields CASRSGLSWETQYF. The variable domain in full, with the rest retrieved from reference TRBV28 and TRBJ2-5, is DVKVTQSSRYLVKRTGEKVFLECVQDMDHENMFWYRQDPGLGLRLIYFSYDVKMKEKGDIPEGYSVSREKKERFSLILESASTNQTSMYLCASRSGLSWETQYFGPGTRLLVL.

This clone has more than one count but fewer than ten. The gene calls are TRBV12-3 or TRBV12-4 and TRBJ1-4; D gene unclear. Trimming cost V 6 bases and J 8 bases, with 10 bases left between them. This CDR3 is built from 12 residues. CDR3 in DNA: TGTGCCAGCAGATTCGACACCGAAAAACTGTTTTTT. Its protein product is CASRFDTEKLFF.

This clone was observed many times. CDR3 sequence reads: CASLQQRGVSYEQYF. CDR3 nucleotide sequence: TGTGCCAGCCTTCAACAGCGGGGGGTATCCTACGAGCAGTACTTC. This rearrangement joins TRBV6-5 to TRBJ2-7; 9 nucleotides line up with TRBD2. Looked up from germline, CDR1 is MNHEY and CDR2 is SVGAGI. This CDR3 has 15 amino acids. Trimming at V came to 8 bases and at J to 1 base, leaving 9 bases not matched to a gene.

The chain links TRBV6-2 or TRBV6-3 to TRBJ2-5, with 7 bases that match TRBD1. V shed 4 bases and J 5 bases; nucleotides not matched to a gene: 4. Germline V lookup: CDR1 MNHEY, CDR2 SVGEGT. CDR3 length: 13 residues. The CDR3 loop is CASSLQGLETQYF. CDR3 bases: TGTGCCAGCAGTTTACAGGGGTTGGAGACCCAGTACTTC.

This rearrangement joins TRBV10-3 to TRBJ1-1; TRBD1 aligns across 8 bases. Trimming took 6 bases from V and 2 from J; bases not matched to a gene: 2. CDR1 ENHRY and CDR2 SYGVKD come from the germline V gene. This CDR3 spans 13 amino acids. CDR3 sequence (DNA): TGTGCCATCAGGGACAGGGAAAACACTGAAGCTTTCTTT. The encoded protein is CAIRDRENTEAFF.